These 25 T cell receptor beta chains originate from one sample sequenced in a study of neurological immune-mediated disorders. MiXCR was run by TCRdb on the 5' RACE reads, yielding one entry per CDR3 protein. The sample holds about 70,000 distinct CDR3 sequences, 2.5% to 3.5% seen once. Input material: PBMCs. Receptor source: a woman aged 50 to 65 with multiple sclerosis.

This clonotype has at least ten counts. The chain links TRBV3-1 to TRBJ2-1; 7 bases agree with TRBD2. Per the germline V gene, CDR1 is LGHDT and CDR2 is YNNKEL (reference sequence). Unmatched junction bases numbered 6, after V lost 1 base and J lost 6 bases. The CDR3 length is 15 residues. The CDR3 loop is CASSQAGGWGNEQFF. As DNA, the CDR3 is TGTGCCAGCAGCCAAGCGGGAGGTTGGGGCAATGAGCAGTTCTTC.

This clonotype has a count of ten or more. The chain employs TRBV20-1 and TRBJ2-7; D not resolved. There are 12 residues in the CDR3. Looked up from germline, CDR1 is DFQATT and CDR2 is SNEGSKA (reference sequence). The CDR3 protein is CRAHSSSYEQYF. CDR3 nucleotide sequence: TGCAGGGCCCACAGTAGCTCCTACGAGCAGTACTTC.

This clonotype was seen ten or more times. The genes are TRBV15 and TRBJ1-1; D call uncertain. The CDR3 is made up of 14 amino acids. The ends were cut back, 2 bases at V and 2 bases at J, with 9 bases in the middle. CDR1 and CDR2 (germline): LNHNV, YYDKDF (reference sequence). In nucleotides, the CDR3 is TGTGCCACCAGCAGACACGGACGCAACACTGAAGCTTTCTTT. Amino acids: CATSRHGRNTEAFF.

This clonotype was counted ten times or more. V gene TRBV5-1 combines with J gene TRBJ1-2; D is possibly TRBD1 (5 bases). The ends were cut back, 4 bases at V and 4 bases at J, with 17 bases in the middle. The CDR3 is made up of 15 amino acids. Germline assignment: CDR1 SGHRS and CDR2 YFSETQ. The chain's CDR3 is CASSPYGGFGYGYTF. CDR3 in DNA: TGCGCCAGCAGCCCGTACGGGGGATTCGGCTATGGCTACACCTTC.

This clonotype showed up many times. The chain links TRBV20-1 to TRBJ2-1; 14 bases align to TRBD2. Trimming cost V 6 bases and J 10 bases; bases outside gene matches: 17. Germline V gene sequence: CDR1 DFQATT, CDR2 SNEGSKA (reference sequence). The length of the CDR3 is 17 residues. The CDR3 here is CSARSGTSGSWRIEQFF. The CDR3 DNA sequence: TGCAGTGCAAGATCCGGGACTAGCGGGAGTTGGAGGATAGAGCAGTTCTTC.

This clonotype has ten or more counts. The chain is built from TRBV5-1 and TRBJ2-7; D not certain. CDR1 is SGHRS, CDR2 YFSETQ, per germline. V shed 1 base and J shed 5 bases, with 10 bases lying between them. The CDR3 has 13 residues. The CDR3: CASSLIGGHEQYF. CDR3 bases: TGCGCCAGCAGCTTGATCGGTGGCCACGAGCAGTACTTC.

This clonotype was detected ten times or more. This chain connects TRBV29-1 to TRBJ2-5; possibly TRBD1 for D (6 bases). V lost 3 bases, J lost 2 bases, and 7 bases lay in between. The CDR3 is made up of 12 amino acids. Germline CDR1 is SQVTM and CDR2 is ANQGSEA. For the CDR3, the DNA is TGCAGCGTTGAGGACAGACAAGAGACCCAGTACTTC. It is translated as CSVEDRQETQYF.

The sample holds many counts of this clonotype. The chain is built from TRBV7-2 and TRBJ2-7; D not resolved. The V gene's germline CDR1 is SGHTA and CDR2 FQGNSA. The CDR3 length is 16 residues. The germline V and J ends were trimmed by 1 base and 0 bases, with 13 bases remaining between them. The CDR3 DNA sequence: TGTGCCAGCAGCTTAGGTCTCCAGGTCCCCTCCTACGAGCAGTACTTC. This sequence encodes CASSLGLQVPSYEQYF.

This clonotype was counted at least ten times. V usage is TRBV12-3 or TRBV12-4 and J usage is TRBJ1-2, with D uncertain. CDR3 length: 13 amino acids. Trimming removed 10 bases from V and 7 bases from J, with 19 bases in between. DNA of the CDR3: TGTGCCACCAGCACCTCCTCAACCGGTGGCTACACCTTC. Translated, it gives CATSTSSTGGYTF.

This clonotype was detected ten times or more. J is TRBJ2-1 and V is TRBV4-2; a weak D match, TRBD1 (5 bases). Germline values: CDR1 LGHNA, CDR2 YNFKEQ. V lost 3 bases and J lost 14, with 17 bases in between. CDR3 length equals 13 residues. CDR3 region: CASSHAVRGSEFF. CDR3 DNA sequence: TGTGCCAGCAGCCACGCCGTTAGGGGTTCGGAGTTCTTC.

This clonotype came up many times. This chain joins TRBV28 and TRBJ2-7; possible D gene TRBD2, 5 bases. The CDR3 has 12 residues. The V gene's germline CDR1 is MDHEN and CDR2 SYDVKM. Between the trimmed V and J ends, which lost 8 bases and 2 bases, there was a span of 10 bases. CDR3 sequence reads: CASGSGPYEQYF. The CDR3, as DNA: TGTGCCAGCGGAAGCGGACCCTACGAGCAGTACTTC.

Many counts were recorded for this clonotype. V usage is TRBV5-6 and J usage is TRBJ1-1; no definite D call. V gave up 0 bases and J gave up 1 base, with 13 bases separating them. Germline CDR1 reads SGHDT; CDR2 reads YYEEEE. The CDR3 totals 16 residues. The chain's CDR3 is CASSLADSDWNTEAFF. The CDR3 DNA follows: TGTGCCAGCAGCTTGGCAGATAGCGACTGGAACACTGAAGCTTTCTTT.

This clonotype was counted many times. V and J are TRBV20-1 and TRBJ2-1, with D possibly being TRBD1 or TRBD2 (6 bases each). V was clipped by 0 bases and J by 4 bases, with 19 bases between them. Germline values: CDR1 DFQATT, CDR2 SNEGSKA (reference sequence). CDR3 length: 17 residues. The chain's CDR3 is CSARDLSLGGSYNEQFF. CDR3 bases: TGCAGTGCTAGAGATCTGTCCCTCGGGGGCTCTTACAATGAGCAGTTCTTC.

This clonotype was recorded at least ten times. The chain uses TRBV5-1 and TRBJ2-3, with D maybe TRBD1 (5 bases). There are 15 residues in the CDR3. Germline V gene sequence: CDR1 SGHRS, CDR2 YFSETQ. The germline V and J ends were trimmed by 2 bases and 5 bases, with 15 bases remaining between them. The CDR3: CASSFSGLNVDTQYF. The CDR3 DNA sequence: TGCGCCAGCAGCTTTTCAGGGCTAAATGTAGATACGCAGTATTTT.

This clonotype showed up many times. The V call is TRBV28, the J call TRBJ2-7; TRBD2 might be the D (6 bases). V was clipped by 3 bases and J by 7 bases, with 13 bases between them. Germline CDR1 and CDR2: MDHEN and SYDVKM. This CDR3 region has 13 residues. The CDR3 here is CASSLEGLVEQYF. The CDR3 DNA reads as TGTGCCAGCAGTTTGGAGGGGTTGGTTGAGCAGTACTTC.

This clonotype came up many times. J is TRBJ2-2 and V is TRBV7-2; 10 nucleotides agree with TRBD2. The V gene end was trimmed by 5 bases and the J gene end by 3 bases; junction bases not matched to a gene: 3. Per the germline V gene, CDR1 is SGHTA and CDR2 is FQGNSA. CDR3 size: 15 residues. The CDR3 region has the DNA TGTGCCAGCAGCCTCAGCGGGGGGGACACCGGGGAGCTGTTTTTT. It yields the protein CASSLSGGDTGELFF.

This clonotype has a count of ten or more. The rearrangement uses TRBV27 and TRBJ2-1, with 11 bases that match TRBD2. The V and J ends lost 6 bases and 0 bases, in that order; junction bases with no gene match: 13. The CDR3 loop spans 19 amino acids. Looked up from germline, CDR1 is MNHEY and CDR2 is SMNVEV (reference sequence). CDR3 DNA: TGTGCCAGCAGACCTAAGAAGACTAGCGGGGACTTCTCCTACAATGAGCAGTTCTTC. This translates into CASRPKKTSGDFSYNEQFF.

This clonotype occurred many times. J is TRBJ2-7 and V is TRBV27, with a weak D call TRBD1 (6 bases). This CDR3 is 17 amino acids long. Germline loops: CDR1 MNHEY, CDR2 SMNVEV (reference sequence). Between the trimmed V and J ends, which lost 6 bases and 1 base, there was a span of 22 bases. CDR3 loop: CASSPLSGTLLSYEQYF. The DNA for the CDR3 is TGTGCCAGCAGCCCTTTGTCCGGGACACTTCTTTCCTACGAGCAGTACTTC.

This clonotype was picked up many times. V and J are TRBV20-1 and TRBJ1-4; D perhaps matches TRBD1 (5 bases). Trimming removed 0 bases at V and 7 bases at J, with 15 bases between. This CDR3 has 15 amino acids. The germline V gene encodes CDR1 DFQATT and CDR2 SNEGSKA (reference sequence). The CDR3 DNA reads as TGCAGTGCTAGAGATCCCGGCCAGGGAAGTGAAAAACTGTTTTTT. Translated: CSARDPGQGSEKLFF.

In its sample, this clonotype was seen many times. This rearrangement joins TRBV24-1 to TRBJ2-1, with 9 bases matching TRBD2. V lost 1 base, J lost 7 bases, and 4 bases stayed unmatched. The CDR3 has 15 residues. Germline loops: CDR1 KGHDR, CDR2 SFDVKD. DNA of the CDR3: TGTGCCACCAGTGATTTAGGCGGGGGGGTGAATGAGCAGTTCTTC. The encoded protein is CATSDLGGGVNEQFF.

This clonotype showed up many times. As DNA, the CDR3 is TGTGCCACGTATAGCCTTGTAACCGGGGAGCTGTTTTTT. Protein sequence: CATYSLVTGELFF. This chain uses TRBV6-2 or TRBV6-3 with TRBJ2-2; D is undetermined. The CDR3 length is 13 residues. Germline CDR1 reads MNHEY; CDR2 reads SVGEGT. Trimming cost V 10 bases and J 5 bases, with 14 bases left between them.

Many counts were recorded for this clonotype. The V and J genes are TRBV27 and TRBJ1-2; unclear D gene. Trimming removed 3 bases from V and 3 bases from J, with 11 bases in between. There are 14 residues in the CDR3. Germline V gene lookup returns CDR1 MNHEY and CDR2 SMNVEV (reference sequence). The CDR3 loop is CASSLSQSHYGYTF. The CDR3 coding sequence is TGTGCCAGCAGTTTGAGTCAGTCTCACTATGGCTACACCTTC.

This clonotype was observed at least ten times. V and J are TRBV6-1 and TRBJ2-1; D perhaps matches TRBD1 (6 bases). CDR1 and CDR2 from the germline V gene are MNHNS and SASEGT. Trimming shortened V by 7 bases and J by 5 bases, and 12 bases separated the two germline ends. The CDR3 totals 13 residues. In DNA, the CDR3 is TGTGCCAGCAATTGGGACACGGACAATGAGCAGTTCTTC. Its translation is CASNWDTDNEQFF.

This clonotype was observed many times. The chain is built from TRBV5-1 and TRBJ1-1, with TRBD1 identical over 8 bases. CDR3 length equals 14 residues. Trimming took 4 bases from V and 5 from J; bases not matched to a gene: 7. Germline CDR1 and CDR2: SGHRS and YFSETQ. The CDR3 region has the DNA TGCGCCAGCAGCGTGCCGGGACAGGAGACTGAAGCTTTCTTT. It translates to CASSVPGQETEAFF.

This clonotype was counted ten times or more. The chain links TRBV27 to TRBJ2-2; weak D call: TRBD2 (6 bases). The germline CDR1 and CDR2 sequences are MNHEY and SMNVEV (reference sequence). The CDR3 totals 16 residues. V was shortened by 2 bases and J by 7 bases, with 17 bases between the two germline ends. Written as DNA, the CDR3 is TGTGCCAGCAGTTTAGGGTACCGCGGGATTCGCGGGGAGCTGTTTTTT. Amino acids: CASSLGYRGIRGELFF.